The next 24 T cell receptor beta chains were all read from a single sample in a study of blood T cell repertoires in COVID-19. The protocol was immunoSEQ multiplex PCR, while the TCRdb copy is restricted to in-frame clones and leaves out a portion. This sample has more than 200,000 clones, with roughly 88% found just once. Material: peripheral blood. These receptor sequences come from a woman between 35 and 50 years old who had recovered from COVID-19.

This clone was counted at least ten times. The chain combines TRBV28 with TRBJ1-4; tentative D call: TRBD1 (6 bases). CDR3 length equals 16 residues. Trimming took 6 bases from V and 6 from J, leaving 20 bases between them. Germline loops: CDR1 MDHEN, CDR2 SYDVKM. Here the CDR3 reads CASRQGFGLSYEKLFF. DNA for the CDR3: TGTGCCAGCAGACAGGGCTTTGGGCTGAGTTATGAAAAACTGTTTTTT.

V gene TRBV6-6 combines with J gene TRBJ2-7; weak D call: TRBD2 (5 bases). The germline V gene encodes CDR1 MNHNY and CDR2 SVGAGI (reference sequence). Trimming took off 2 bases at V and 5 bases at J, with 7 bases between the two ends. The CDR3 extends over 12 amino acids. The CDR3 region is CASSYVGDEQYF. The DNA for the CDR3 is TGTGCCAGCAGTTACGTCGGGGACGAGCAGTACTTC.

This chain joins TRBV7-9 and TRBJ1-4; D gene unclear. CDR3 length equals 13 residues. Germline CDR1 and CDR2: SEHNR and FQNEAQ (reference sequence). Trimming pared 5 bases from V and 3 bases from J, leaving 7 bases between. The CDR3 DNA sequence: TGTGCCAGCAGCCGAGGGTCTAATGAAAAACTGTTTTTT. This encodes CASSRGSNEKLFF.

The rearrangement joins TRBV2 to TRBJ2-2; TRBD2 matches 9 bases. V was clipped by 6 bases and J by 1 base; unmatched bases: 6. The CDR3 is made up of 16 amino acids. Germline CDR1 reads SNHLY; CDR2 reads FYNNEI. The CDR3 nucleotides read TGTGCCAGCAGAGTTAGCGGGGGACAGAACACCGGGGAGCTGTTTTTT. It is translated as CASRVSGGQNTGELFF.

The CDR3 region has the DNA TGTGCCAGCACCATAGGGACAAATAGCAATCAGCCCCAGCATTTT. It yields the protein CASTIGTNSNQPQHF. The chain has TRBV6-5 and TRBJ1-5; D is possibly TRBD1 (6 bases). Per the germline V gene, CDR1 is MNHEY and CDR2 is SVGAGI. V shed 7 bases and J shed 0 bases, with 13 bases lying between them. The CDR3 runs 15 residues.

This clone came up a few times. CDR3 in amino acids: CASSLAPSSYEQYF. The CDR3 DNA reads TGTGCCAGCAGCTTAGCCCCCTCCAGCTACGAGCAGTACTTC. This rearrangement joins TRBV7-9 to TRBJ2-7; D remains ambiguous. The CDR3 loop spans 14 amino acids. Per the germline V gene, CDR1 is SEHNR and CDR2 is FQNEAQ (reference sequence). Trimming left V 0 bases short and J 3 bases short, with 9 bases between.

The chain combines TRBV5-4 with TRBJ2-7; no reliable D call. Trimming took 2 bases from V and 2 from J, leaving 8 bases between them. Germline CDR1 and CDR2: SGHNT and YYREEE (reference sequence). The CDR3 runs 13 residues. The CDR3 loop is CASSFRGAYEQYF. The DNA of the CDR3 is TGTGCCAGCAGCTTCCGAGGAGCCTACGAGCAGTACTTC.

This rearrangement joins TRBV11-1 to TRBJ1-1; 7 bases are a match to TRBD1. V dropped 7 bases and J dropped 1; count of bases not matched to a gene: 12. The CDR3 has 16 residues. CDR1 SGHAT and CDR2 FQDESV come from the germline V gene (reference sequence). The CDR3 here is CASIETTGAGNTEAFF. The CDR3 DNA sequence: TGTGCCAGCATCGAGACTACAGGGGCGGGGAACACTGAAGCTTTCTTT.

The V call is TRBV28, the J call TRBJ1-1, with D possibly matching TRBD1 (6 bases). The V end lost 3 bases, the J end lost 0 bases, and 17 bases lay between the germline ends. The CDR3 totals 17 residues. CDR1 and CDR2 from the germline V gene are MDHEN and SYDVKM. The CDR3 here is CASSFIRDTLMNTEAFF. The CDR3 DNA sequence: TGTGCCAGCAGTTTCATACGGGACACCCTCATGAACACTGAAGCTTTCTTT. The full variable domain, in which reference TRBV28 and TRBJ1-1 provide the parts outside the CDR3, is DVKVTQSSRYLVKRTGEKVFLECVQDMDHENMFWYRQDPGLGLRLIYFSYDVKMKEKGDIPEGYSVSREKKERFSLILESASTNQTSMYLCASSFIRDTLMNTEAFFGQGTRLTVV.

The chain employs TRBV25-1 and TRBJ1-2, with unresolved D. The CDR3 is made up of 11 amino acids. Trimming removed 3 bases from V and 5 bases from J, with 4 bases in between. Germline V gene sequence: CDR1 MGHDK, CDR2 SYGVNS. CDR3 sequence (DNA): TGTGCCAGCAGTGATCGTTATGGCTACACCTTC. Residues: CASSDRYGYTF.

V usage is TRBV6-5 and J usage is TRBJ1-1; a possible D gene is TRBD1 (6 bases). This CDR3 contains 15 residues. The V end lost 0 bases, the J end lost 5 bases, and 13 bases lay between the germline ends. Germline CDR1 is MNHEY and CDR2 is SVGAGI. The CDR3 reads CASSYSGAFGTEAFF. CDR3 sequence (DNA): TGTGCCAGCAGTTACTCGGGGGCATTCGGTACTGAAGCTTTCTTT.

The genes are TRBV5-1 and TRBJ1-1; TRBD1 aligns across 11 bases. The CDR3 extends over 15 amino acids. With V trimmed by 4 bases and J by 5 bases, 7 bases remained unmatched. Germline V gene data show CDR1 as SGHRS and CDR2 as YFSETQ. CDR3 DNA sequence: TGCGCCAGCAGCCGGACAGGGGGCGAGTCGACTGAAGCTTTCTTT. Protein product: CASSRTGGESTEAFF. The whole variable domain, filled in from reference TRBV5-1 and TRBJ1-1, reads KAGVTQTPRYLIKTRGQQVTLSCSPISGHRSVSWYQQTPGQGLQFLFEYFSETQRNKGNFPGRFSGRQFSNSRSEMNVSTLELGDSALYLCASSRTGGESTEAFFGQGTRLTVV.

The chain joins TRBV7-2 to TRBJ1-6, with unresolved D. V was pared by 5 bases and J by 8 bases, with 16 bases between. The CDR3 has 15 residues. Germline loops: CDR1 SGHTA, CDR2 FQGNSA. The CDR3 region has the DNA TGTGCCAGCAGCCTCCGGGGAGGGTTGGATTCACCCCTCCACTTT. Translation gives CASSLRGGLDSPLHF.

This sequence joins TRBV7-8 and TRBJ2-3; a weak D match, TRBD2 (6 bases). V lost 5 bases and J lost 6, with 18 bases in between. The CDR3 contains 15 residues. CDR1 is SGHVS, CDR2 FQNEAQ, per germline. CDR3 sequence reads: CASSQYVTRDDTQYF. CDR3 in DNA: TGTGCCAGCAGCCAGTACGTGACTAGAGACGATACGCAGTATTTT.

V and J are TRBV4-1 and TRBJ2-1, with 12 bases fitting TRBD2. The trim removed 0 bases at V and 8 bases at J, leaving 5 bases unmatched. CDR1 MGHRA and CDR2 YSYEKL come from the germline V gene. The CDR3 consists of 16 residues. This chain's CDR3 is CASSQERLAGGDEQFF. The CDR3 nucleotides read TGCGCCAGCAGCCAAGAGAGGCTAGCGGGGGGGGATGAGCAGTTCTTC.

CDR3 nucleotides: TGTGCCAGCTTACAATCCAGGGGATCTACAGATACGCAGTATTTT. Its translation is CASLQSRGSTDTQYF. The J gene is TRBJ2-3, the V gene TRBV18, with a weak D call TRBD1 (6 bases). Germline assignment: CDR1 KGHSH and CDR2 LQKENI. Trimming stripped 7 bases from V and 3 bases from J, with 17 bases between. The CDR3 length is 15 residues. Full variable domain (missing parts from reference TRBV18 and TRBJ2-3): NAGVMQNPRHLVRRRGQEARLRCSPMKGHSHVYWYRQLPEEGLKFMVYLQKENIIDESGMPKERFSAEFPKEGPSILRIQQVVRGDSAAYFCASLQSRGSTDTQYFGPGTRLTVL.

A few counts support this clone. This rearrangement joins TRBV25-1 to TRBJ1-6; D gene ambiguous. CDR3 length equals 13 residues. Germline CDR1 and CDR2: MGHDK and SYGVNS. Trimming removed 3 bases at V and 7 bases at J, with 7 bases between. CDR3: CASSDRWNSPLHF. The CDR3 DNA follows: TGTGCCAGCAGTGACAGGTGGAATTCACCCCTCCACTTT.

The V and J genes are TRBV3-1 (or the pseudogene TRBV3-2) and TRBJ2-1, with D maybe TRBD1 (5 bases). The V end lost 3 bases, the J end lost 2 bases, and 11 bases lay between the germline ends. In germline, CDR1 is LGHDT, CDR2 YNNKEL (reference sequence). The CDR3 is 15 residues long. CDR3 sequence: CASSQWGPTYNEQFF. The CDR3 DNA is TGTGCCAGCAGCCAGTGGGGCCCCACCTACAATGAGCAGTTCTTC.

J is TRBJ1-5 and V is TRBV7-2; D gene unclear. The CDR3 extends over 13 amino acids. V shed 4 bases and J shed 3 bases, with 7 bases lying between them. Looked up from germline, CDR1 is SGHTA and CDR2 is FQGNSA. The CDR3 DNA reads as TGTGCCAGCAGCTCCGGGATCAATCAGCCCCAGCATTTT. Translated: CASSSGINQPQHF.

In nucleotides, the CDR3 is TGTGCCAGCAGCTCCGGCGCAGTAGGGGCAGACAATGAGCAGTTCTTC. Its translation: CASSSGAVGADNEQFF. This chain joins TRBV11-3 and TRBJ2-1; TRBD1 might be the D (5 bases). Trimming cost V 4 bases and J 5 bases, with 18 bases left between them. This CDR3 region has 16 residues. Germline V CDR1 and CDR2: SGHNT, YENEEA.

This chain uses TRBV23-1 with TRBJ2-3, with a tentative D call TRBD1 (6 bases). TRBV23-1 is an ORF for which the function is uncertain. V was clipped by 3 bases and J by 2 bases, with 24 bases between them. This CDR3 is built from 19 residues. This CDR3 is CASSHSPRQEESHTDTQYF. CDR3 sequence (DNA): TGCGCCAGCAGTCATTCCCCAAGACAGGAGGAATCACACACAGATACGCAGTATTTT.

In its sample, this clone was seen once. The J gene is TRBJ2-3, the V gene TRBV7-8; 13 bases are a match to TRBD2. Germline V CDR1 and CDR2: SGHVS, FQNEAQ. The length of the CDR3 is 21 residues. V shed 5 bases, J shed 4 bases, and the junction held 21 bases outside the gene matches. In DNA, the CDR3 is TGTGCCAGCAGCAAATTCTACGGGACTAGCGGGGCCGCCTGGGTTCCAGATACGCAGTATTTT. Its translation: CASSKFYGTSGAAWVPDTQYF.

The chain couples TRBV10-3 to TRBJ1-4; the match to TRBD1 covers 9 bases. The ends lost 1 base at V and 4 bases at J; junction bases unmatched: 1. This CDR3 is built from 15 residues. From germline, CDR1 is ENHRY and CDR2 SYGVKD. This chain's CDR3 is CAISELGQGNEKLFF. In nucleotides, the CDR3 is TGTGCCATCAGTGAGTTGGGACAGGGTAATGAAAAACTGTTTTTT.

This clone appeared a single time. V and J are TRBV2 and TRBJ1-6, with D perhaps TRBD1 (6 bases). The CDR3 runs to 15 residues. Germline CDR1 SNHLY, CDR2 FYNNEI. V was clipped by 2 bases and J by 7 bases, with 12 bases between them. The DNA for the CDR3 is TGTGCCAGCAGTGAACAGGGACAAAAGAATTCACCCCTCCACTTT. Translating gives CASSEQGQKNSPLHF.